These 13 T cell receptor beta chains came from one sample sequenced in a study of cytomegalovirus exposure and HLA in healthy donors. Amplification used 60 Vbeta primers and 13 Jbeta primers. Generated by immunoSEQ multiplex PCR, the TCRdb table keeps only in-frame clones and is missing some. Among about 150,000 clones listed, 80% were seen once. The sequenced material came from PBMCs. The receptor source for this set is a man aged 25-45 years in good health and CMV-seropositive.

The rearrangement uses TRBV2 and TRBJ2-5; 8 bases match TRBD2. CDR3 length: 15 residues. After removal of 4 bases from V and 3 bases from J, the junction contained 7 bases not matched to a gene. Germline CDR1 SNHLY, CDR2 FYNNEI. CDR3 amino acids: CASSATGLGEETQYF. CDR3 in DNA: TGTGCCAGCAGTGCCACGGGACTAGGGGAAGAGACCCAGTACTTC. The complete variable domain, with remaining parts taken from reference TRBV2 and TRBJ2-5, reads EPEVTQTPSHQVTQMGQEVILRCVPISNHLYFYWYRQILGQKVEFLVSFYNNEISEKSEIFDDQFSVERPDGSNFTLKIRSTKLEDSAMYFCASSATGLGEETQYFGPGTRLLVL.

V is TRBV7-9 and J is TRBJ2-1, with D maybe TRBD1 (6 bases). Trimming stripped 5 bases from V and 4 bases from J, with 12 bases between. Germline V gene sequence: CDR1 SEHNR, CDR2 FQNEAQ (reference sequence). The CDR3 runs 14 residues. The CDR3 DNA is TGTGCCAGCAGCCTCGGACAGTTTTACAATGAGCAGTTCTTC. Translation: CASSLGQFYNEQFF.

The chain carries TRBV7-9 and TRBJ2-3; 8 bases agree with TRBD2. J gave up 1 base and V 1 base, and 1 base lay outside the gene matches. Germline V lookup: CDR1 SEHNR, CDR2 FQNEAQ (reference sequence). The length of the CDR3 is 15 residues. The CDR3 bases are TGTGCCAGCAGCTTAGTGACTAGCGGCACAGATACGCAGTATTTT. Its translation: CASSLVTSGTDTQYF. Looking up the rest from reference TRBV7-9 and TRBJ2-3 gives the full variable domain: DTGVSQNPRHKITKRGQNVTFRCDPISEHNRLYWYRQTLGQGPEFLTYFQNEAQLEKSRLLSDRFSAERPKGSFSTLEIQRTEQGDSAMYLCASSLVTSGTDTQYFGPGTRLTVL.

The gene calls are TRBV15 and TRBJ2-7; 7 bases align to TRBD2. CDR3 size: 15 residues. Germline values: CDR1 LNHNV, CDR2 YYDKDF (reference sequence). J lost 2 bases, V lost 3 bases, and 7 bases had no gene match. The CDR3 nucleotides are TGTGCCACCAGCAGGGAGCGGGATCTTACCTACGAGCAGTACTTC. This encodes CATSRERDLTYEQYF.

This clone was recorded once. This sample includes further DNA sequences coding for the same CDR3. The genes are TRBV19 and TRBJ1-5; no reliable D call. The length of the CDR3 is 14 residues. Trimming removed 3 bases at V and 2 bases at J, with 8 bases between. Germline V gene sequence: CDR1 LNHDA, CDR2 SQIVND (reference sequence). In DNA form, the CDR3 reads TGTGCCAGTAGTATCCTAGCCGGCAATCAGCCCCAGCATTTT. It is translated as CASSILAGNQPQHF. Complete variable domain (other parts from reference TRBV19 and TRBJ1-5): DGGITQSPKYLFRKEGQNVTLSCEQNLNHDAMYWYRQDPGQGLRLIYYSQIVNDFQKGDIAEGYSVSREKKESFPLTVTSAQKNPTAFYLCASSILAGNQPQHFGDGTRLSIL.

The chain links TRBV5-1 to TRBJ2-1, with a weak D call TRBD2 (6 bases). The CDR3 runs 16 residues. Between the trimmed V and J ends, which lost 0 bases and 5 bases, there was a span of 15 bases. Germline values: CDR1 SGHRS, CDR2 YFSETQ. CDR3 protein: CASSLVPRERNNEQFF. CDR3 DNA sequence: TGCGCCAGCAGCTTGGTTCCCCGGGAGCGCAACAATGAGCAGTTCTTC. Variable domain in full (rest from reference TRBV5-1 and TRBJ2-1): KAGVTQTPRYLIKTRGQQVTLSCSPISGHRSVSWYQQTPGQGLQFLFEYFSETQRNKGNFPGRFSGRQFSNSRSEMNVSTLELGDSALYLCASSLVPRERNNEQFFGPGTRLTVL.

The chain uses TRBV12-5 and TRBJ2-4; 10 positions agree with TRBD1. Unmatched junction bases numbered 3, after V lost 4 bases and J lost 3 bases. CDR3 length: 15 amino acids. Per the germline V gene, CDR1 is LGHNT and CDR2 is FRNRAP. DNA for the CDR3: TGTGCTAGTGGTTCTGGACAGGGGGACAAAAACATTCAGTACTTC. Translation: CASGSGQGDKNIQYF.

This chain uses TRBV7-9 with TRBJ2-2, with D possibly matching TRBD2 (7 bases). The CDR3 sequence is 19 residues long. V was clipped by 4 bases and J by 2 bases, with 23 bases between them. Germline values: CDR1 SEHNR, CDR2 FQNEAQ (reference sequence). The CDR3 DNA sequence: TGTGCCAGCAGCTCTGTGGGGGGGCTAGCGGAATCAAACACCGGGGAGCTGTTTTTT. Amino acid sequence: CASSSVGGLAESNTGELFF.

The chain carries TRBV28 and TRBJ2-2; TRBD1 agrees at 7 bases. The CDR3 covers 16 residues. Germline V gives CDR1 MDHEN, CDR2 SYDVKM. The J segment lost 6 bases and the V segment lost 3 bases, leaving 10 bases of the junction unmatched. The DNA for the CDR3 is TGTGCCAGCAGTTTTTCACAGGGGATGAGCGCCGGGGAGCTGTTTTTT. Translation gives CASSFSQGMSAGELFF.

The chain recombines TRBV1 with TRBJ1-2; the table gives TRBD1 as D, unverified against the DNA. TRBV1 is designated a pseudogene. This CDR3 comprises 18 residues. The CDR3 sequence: CTSSQDRETGRATMRYTF. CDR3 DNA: TGCACCAGCAGCCAAGATCGGGAGACAGGGCGGGCTACTATGCGCTACACCTTC.

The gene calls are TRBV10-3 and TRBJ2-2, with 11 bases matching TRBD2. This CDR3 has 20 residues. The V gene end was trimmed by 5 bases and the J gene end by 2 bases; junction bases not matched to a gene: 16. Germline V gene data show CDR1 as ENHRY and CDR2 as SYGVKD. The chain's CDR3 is CAISKMGLAAFNTNTGELFF. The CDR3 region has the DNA TGTGCCATCAGTAAGATGGGACTAGCGGCCTTTAATACTAACACCGGGGAGCTGTTTTTT.

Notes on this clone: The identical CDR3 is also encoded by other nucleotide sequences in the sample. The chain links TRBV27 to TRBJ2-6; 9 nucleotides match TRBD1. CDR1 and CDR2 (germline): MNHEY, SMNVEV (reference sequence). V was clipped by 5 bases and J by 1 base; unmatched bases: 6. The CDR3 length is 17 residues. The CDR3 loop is CASSIRDRVSGANVLTF. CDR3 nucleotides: TGTGCCAGCAGTATCCGGGACAGGGTTTCTGGGGCCAACGTCCTGACTTTC.

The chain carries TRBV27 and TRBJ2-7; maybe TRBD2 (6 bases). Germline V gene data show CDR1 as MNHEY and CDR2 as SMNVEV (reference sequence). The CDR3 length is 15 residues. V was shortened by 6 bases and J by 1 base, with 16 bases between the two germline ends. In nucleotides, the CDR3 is TGTGCCAGCAGGGGGCTAGGGACTGATTCCTACGAGCAGTACTTC. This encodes CASRGLGTDSYEQYF.